This T cell receptor (beta chain) was identified during a study of PD-1 blockade in classical Hodgkin lymphoma (dated by TCRdb to 2019 to 2021). Background for the entire study: Nivolumab dosing was 3 mg/kg intravenously every 2 weeks, continuing until either disease progression or unacceptable toxicity. A peripheral blood immune signature of response to PD-1 blockade in classical Hodgkin lymphoma was defined using TCR beta sequencing and CyTOF.

The paper's findings and limits, for the study overall: Baseline TCR diversity was reported to be lower in newly diagnosed patients than in healthy donors and to be lower still in relapsed/refractory patients. Lower diversity was observed in patients in whom nivolumab was started less than 1 year after ASCT, and these patients were excluded from later analyses so that confounding by immune reconstitution would be avoided. The study covered only a single clinical trial cohort, and the causes of the repertoire differences, possibly disease activity or prior therapy, were still not defined. CD4+ but not CD8+ TCR diversity rose significantly by C4D1 (p=0.0027 vs p=0.16), most apparent in complete responders (p=0.02). Trial patients achieving complete response had baseline diversity similar to newly diagnosed patients, whereas partial responders and progressors had significantly lower diversity.

Concerning this clone itself: Its antigen is not yet known. Base qualities are missing; no much larger clone stands one base away.

Per the germline V gene, MGHRA is the CDR1 and YSYEKL is the CDR2. V is reduced by 6 bases and J by 4 bases, leaving a spacing of 11 bases between them. Including cysteine and phenylalanine, the CDR3 has 13 amino acids. The only DNA kept is the CDR3, 39 bases in frame from the first base. The Qiagen DNeasy kit was used to extract genomic DNA from unsorted PBMCs and from the negatively selected CD4+ and CD8+ fractions. Using primers that anneal to V and J segments, immunoSEQ multiplex PCR amplified the TCR beta CDR3 regions. Amplification bias was minimized using a synthetic immune receptor repertoire, and residual bias was removed computationally after sequencing. As for the authors' bioinformatics: Repertoire diversity was quantified as the Shannon entropy index using custom Python scripts. The unsorted, CD4+ and CD8+ repertoires were each analyzed separately, with the exception of combined analyses, where CD4+ and CD8+ sequences were merged in silico. Clonal expansion was defined as at least a 2-fold frequency increase after treatment relative to C1D1, with a pseudocount of 0.5 for undetected baseline clones. Clones with 0 or 1 copy at C1D1 were defined as singleton clones, while clones with 2 or more copies were defined as non-singleton clones. By matching protein sequences in sorted samples from the same patient, clones expanded in unsorted samples were annotated as CD4+, CD8+ or unknown. Wilcoxon tests on paired samples were used to test diversity changes from C1D1 to C4D1. In TCRdb, the immuneACCESS table is reduced to in-frame sequences with V and J assigned. These tables do not hold every clone; where another copy was compared, an unresolved V gene accounts for under half, and the others remain unexplained. V, J and clone size are taken as reported in that table, and D and trimming were inferred from the DNA itself. This sample comprises 100,000 to 130,000 clones, 80% to 90% of them detected only once. 15% to 20% of the sample goes to the ten largest clones.

The time point label corresponds to: cycle 2 day 1 (C2D1) of nivolumab. All trial patients had relapsed after autologous stem cell transplantation, with cohorts A, B and C differing in prior brentuximab vedotin exposure. The trial cohort comprised some 60 patients with relapsed/refractory classical Hodgkin lymphoma whose best overall responses were complete response, partial response or progressive disease. Trial patients were treated with single-agent nivolumab in the multi-cohort phase II CheckMate 205 trial. An independent review committee assessed best overall response by applying the 2007 International Working Group response criteria. Trial PBMCs were collected just before the start of nivolumab (C1D1) and during therapy at cycle 2 day 1 and cycle 4 day 1. Peripheral blood was collected in 8 mL Vacutainer Cell Preparation Tubes, from which PBMCs were isolated by centrifugation and then cryopreserved.

The source of this sequence is a human donor with classical Hodgkin lymphoma. The material was peripheral blood mononuclear cells (PBMCs), obtained before the second cycle of nivolumab. The sequence is built from TRBV4-1 and TRBJ2-3; the D gene is possibly TRBD1, with 6 bases matching. DNA sequence: TGCGCCAGCAGATCGACAGGTTCAGATACGCAGTATTTT. Its protein product is CASRSTGSDTQYF.